One sample yielded the 26 T cell receptor beta chains listed below, sequenced in a study of CD8 T cells in Susac syndrome. An input of roughly 0.45 to 1 ug of RNA was subjected to reverse transcription using random hexamers. TCRdb reanalysed the immunoSEQ multiplex PCR reads using MiXCR and keeps one entry per CDR3 protein. The profile shows some 58,000 distinct CDR3 sequences, over 90% of them singletons. Sequenced sample: CD8+ T cells from PBMCs. The origin of the receptors is a human donor with Susac syndrome.

The chain carries TRBV6-5 and TRBJ2-7, with D perhaps given as TRBD1 or TRBD2 (5 bases each). V was pared by 2 bases and J by 6 bases, with 26 bases between. CDR1 MNHEY and CDR2 SVGAGI come from the germline V gene. The CDR3 is 18 residues long. Here the CDR3 reads CASSYQRWDLPAPGEQYF. Written as DNA, the CDR3 is TGTGCCAGCAGTTACCAACGATGGGACCTCCCGGCACCGGGCGAGCAGTACTTC.

This clonotype has just one count. The V gene is TRBV6-2 or TRBV6-3, the J gene TRBJ2-7; D gene ambiguous. There are 12 residues in the CDR3. Trimming took off 0 bases at V and 7 bases at J, with 7 bases between the two ends. Per the germline V gene, CDR1 is MNHEY and CDR2 is SVGEGT. The CDR3: CASSYSVGEQYF. CDR3 sequence (DNA): TGTGCCAGCAGTTACTCGGTGGGAGAGCAGTACTTC.

The chain has TRBV7-8 and TRBJ2-7, with D possibly TRBD1 on 6 matching bases. V lost 5 bases, J lost 3 bases, and 11 bases lay in between. The CDR3 contains 13 residues. Germline-derived CDR1 and CDR2 are SGHVS and FQNEAQ. The CDR3 is CASSPGDNYEQYF. In nucleotides, the CDR3 is TGTGCCAGCAGCCCCGGGGACAACTACGAGCAGTACTTC.

This rearrangement joins TRBV6-5 to TRBJ2-7, with a weak D call TRBD1 (6 bases). V lost 0 bases and J 0 bases, leaving 9 bases between the germline ends. This CDR3 has 15 amino acids. In germline, CDR1 is MNHEY, CDR2 SVGAGI. In DNA form, the CDR3 reads TGTGCCAGCAGTTACTCGAGGGACATCTCCTACGAGCAGTACTTC. Translation: CASSYSRDISYEQYF.

V usage is TRBV12-3 or TRBV12-4 and J usage is TRBJ2-7, with 8 positions matching TRBD2. This CDR3 is 14 amino acids long. Germline trimming cut 7 bases from V and 6 bases from J; bases unmatched to any gene: 11. The CDR3 DNA reads TGTGCCAGCACCCCGGGCGGGGGGTCTGCCGAGCAGTACTTC. It codes for CASTPGGGSAEQYF.

The genes are TRBV6-4 and TRBJ1-5; no clear D gene. Germline CDR1 and CDR2: MRHNA and SNTAGT. This CDR3 spans 15 amino acids. V was cut by 4 bases and J by 3 bases, with 13 bases left in between. The CDR3 coding sequence is TGTGCCAGCAGTGTCTCGGACGGAGACAATCAGCCCCAGCATTTT. Amino acid sequence: CASSVSDGDNQPQHF.

In its sample, this clonotype was seen once. The chain employs TRBV20-1 and TRBJ2-7, with D maybe TRBD1 (6 bases). Trimming took off 5 bases at V and 0 bases at J, with 17 bases between the two ends. From germline, CDR1 is DFQATT and CDR2 SNEGSKA (reference sequence). The CDR3 sequence is 15 residues long. The CDR3 DNA is TGCAGTGCTCCTCCCATTACAGGGAGCTCCTACGAGCAGTACTTC. Its protein product is CSAPPITGSSYEQYF.

The V call is TRBV12-3 or TRBV12-4, the J call TRBJ1-5; no clear D. V was pared by 4 bases and J by 0 bases, with 7 bases between. CDR3 size: 14 residues. Here the CDR3 reads CASSSTGSNQPQHF. The CDR3 DNA reads TGTGCCAGCAGTTCGACGGGTAGCAATCAGCCCCAGCATTTT.

The rearrangement uses TRBV5-1 and TRBJ1-1; no clear D. Trimming left V 0 bases short and J 1 base short, with 10 bases between. The germline CDR1 and CDR2 sequences are SGHRS and YFSETQ. The CDR3 runs 15 residues. The CDR3 nucleotides read TGCGCCAGCAGCTTGGCCCAGACGACGAACACTGAAGCTTTCTTT. Translated, it gives CASSLAQTTNTEAFF.

The chain combines TRBV3-1 with TRBJ2-3, with D unclear. V was cut by 8 bases and J by 8 bases, with 14 bases left in between. From germline, CDR1 is LGHDT and CDR2 YNNKEL (reference sequence). This CDR3 has 12 amino acids. The CDR3: CASLSLELTQYF. CDR3 coding DNA: TGTGCCAGCCTCTCGTTGGAACTTACGCAGTATTTT.

The chain links TRBV20-1 to TRBJ2-7, with D perhaps TRBD1 (5 bases). Trimming cost V 4 bases and J 1 base, with 14 bases left between them. The CDR3 extends over 14 amino acids. CDR1 is DFQATT and CDR2 is SNEGSKA in the germline V gene (reference sequence). The CDR3 DNA follows: TGCAGTGCTACACCCGTTCAGGGTTCCTACGAGCAGTACTTC. Translating gives CSATPVQGSYEQYF.

The chain links TRBV20-1 to TRBJ2-7; D is unresolved. The V and J ends lost 1 base and 3 bases respectively, with 7 bases between them. CDR1 is DFQATT and CDR2 is SNEGSKA in the germline V gene (reference sequence). The CDR3 has 12 residues. The CDR3 region has the DNA TGCAGTGCTAGAGGGAGATACTACGAGCAGTACTTC. Protein: CSARGRYYEQYF.

This clonotype was detected only a few times. CDR3 nucleotide sequence: TGCAGCGTTGATGGGCAGGGGAACACTGAAGCTTTCTTT. Translating it yields CSVDGQGNTEAFF. The chain combines TRBV29-1 with TRBJ1-1; TRBD1 might be the D (5 bases). Germline CDR1 and CDR2: SQVTM and ANQGSEA. Trimming removed 3 bases at V and 1 base at J, with 9 bases between. CDR3 size: 13 residues.

The V and J genes are TRBV5-6 and TRBJ1-2; no clear D gene. Germline CDR1 and CDR2: SGHDT and YYEEEE. Between the trimmed V and J ends, which lost 1 base and 4 bases, there was a span of 14 bases. The CDR3 spans 15 residues. In DNA form, the CDR3 reads TGTGCCAGCAGCTTGACTAGGACGGCCCGCTATGGCTACACCTTC. This sequence encodes CASSLTRTARYGYTF.

The chain combines TRBV12-3 or TRBV12-4 with TRBJ1-1; no definite D call. This CDR3 has 11 amino acids. Trimming removed 6 bases at V and 1 base at J, with 3 bases between. Written as DNA, the CDR3 is TGTGCCAGCAGCACGAACACTGAAGCTTTCTTT. Its translation is CASSTNTEAFF.

CDR3 amino acids: CASTPGQGGYEQYF. Here the CDR3 DNA reads TGTGCCAGCACTCCCGGACAGGGGGGTTACGAGCAGTACTTC. The chain combines TRBV6-2 or TRBV6-3 with TRBJ2-7, with 10 nucleotides matching TRBD1. Germline CDR1 and CDR2: MNHEY and SVGEGT. V dropped 7 bases and J dropped 4; count of bases not matched to a gene: 7. The CDR3 loop spans 14 amino acids.

The chain links TRBV7-3 to TRBJ2-3; 9 bases fit TRBD2. This CDR3 region has 18 residues. Per the germline V gene, CDR1 is SGHTA and CDR2 is FQGTGA. V lost 2 bases and J lost 0; bases outside the gene matches: 9. DNA for the CDR3: TGTGCCAGCAGCTTAGCAAGCGGGGGGCTAGGGAGCACAGATACGCAGTATTTT. Amino acid sequence: CASSLASGGLGSTDTQYF.

The chain combines TRBV7-9 with TRBJ2-3; 8 nucleotides line up with TRBD1. V lost 4 bases, J lost 6 bases, and 12 bases stayed unmatched. Germline values: CDR1 SEHNR, CDR2 FQNEAQ (reference sequence). The CDR3 spans 16 residues. CDR3 bases: TGTGCCAGCAGCTCGTCGACAGGGGCCGCCGGTGATACGCAGTATTTT. Protein: CASSSSTGAAGDTQYF.

The V and J genes are TRBV29-1 and TRBJ2-3; a possible D gene is TRBD2 (6 bases). Trimming pared 5 bases from V and 6 bases from J, leaving 15 bases between. CDR1 is SQVTM, CDR2 ANQGSEA, per germline. The length of the CDR3 is 13 residues. The CDR3 protein is CSVSGQAGDTQYF. As DNA, the CDR3 is TGCAGCGTTTCCGGGCAGGCGGGGGATACGCAGTATTTT.

The chain combines TRBV27 with TRBJ2-7; the match to TRBD1 covers 8 bases. V lost 1 base to trimming and J lost 5 bases; unmatched junction nucleotides: 4. CDR3 size: 14 residues. Germline values: CDR1 MNHEY, CDR2 SMNVEV (reference sequence). The CDR3 loop reads CASSLFQGANEQYF. The CDR3 region has the DNA TGTGCCAGCAGTTTATTCCAGGGGGCTAACGAGCAGTACTTC.

V gene TRBV9 combines with J gene TRBJ2-1, with D uncertain. The V and J ends lost 3 bases and 7 bases respectively, with 8 bases between them. The CDR3 has 12 amino acids. CDR1 is SGDLS and CDR2 is YYNGEE in the germline V gene. The CDR3 sequence is CASSAPRNEQFF. CDR3 coding DNA: TGTGCCAGCAGCGCCCCGCGGAATGAGCAGTTCTTC.

The J gene is TRBJ2-3, the V gene TRBV27; 8 nucleotides line up with TRBD1. Trimming removed 7 bases from V and 6 bases from J; junction bases left unmatched: 18. CDR1 is MNHEY and CDR2 is SMNVEV in the germline V gene (reference sequence). This CDR3 region has 17 residues. In nucleotides, the CDR3 is TGTGCCAGCACCCCCTTAGCGGACAGGGTCGCTTCGGATACGCAGTATTTT. Residues: CASTPLADRVASDTQYF.

This clonotype came up once. The chain employs TRBV29-1 and TRBJ1-1; D possibly corresponds to TRBD1 (5 bases). Trimming left V 7 bases short and J 0 bases short, with 15 bases between. The CDR3 runs 14 residues. Germline V lookup: CDR1 SQVTM, CDR2 ANQGSEA. Written as DNA, the CDR3 is TGCAGCGCCCCGCCCCGGGGACTGAACACTGAAGCTTTCTTT. Protein sequence: CSAPPRGLNTEAFF.

The chain couples TRBV5-4 to TRBJ2-6; 7 bases agree with TRBD2. Germline CDR1 SGHNT, CDR2 YYREEE (reference sequence). V trimming: 1 base; J trimming: 4 bases; junction bases outside the gene matches: 8. This CDR3 is 17 amino acids long. As DNA, the CDR3 is TGTGCCAGCAGCTTGTTAGCGGGCTTGGGAGGGGCCAACGTCCTGACTTTC. Translation gives CASSLLAGLGGANVLTF.

The chain carries TRBV20-1 and TRBJ2-3; D gene unclear. Germline CDR1 DFQATT, CDR2 SNEGSKA (reference sequence). V was pared by 5 bases and J by 5 bases, with 17 bases between. CDR3 length: 14 amino acids. CDR3 DNA: TGCAGTGCTTCCCCCCCCAGGAACTTAGATACGCAGTATTTT. The encoded protein is CSASPPRNLDTQYF.

This chain connects TRBV28 to TRBJ2-3; 7 bases agree with TRBD2. Germline V gene data show CDR1 as MDHEN and CDR2 as SYDVKM. V gave up 3 bases and J gave up 6 bases; unmatched junction bases: 15. This CDR3 region has 17 residues. CDR3 bases: TGTGCCAGCAGTTTGCACCCGACTAGCCTTAAATGGGATACGCAGTATTTT. As protein: CASSLHPTSLKWDTQYF.